This T cell receptor (beta chain) was found in a study of shared clonotypes between healthy human individuals. The V end lost 1 base, the J end lost 3 bases, and 9 bases lay between the germline ends. This CDR3 contains 14 residues. CDR1 is SGHVS, CDR2 FNYEAQ, per germline. Investigators spread the genomic DNA of each subset evenly over several immunoSEQ plates. Each PCR replicate from the sorted subsets contained around 0.2 ug DNA, which is tens of thousands of T cell genomes. Clones were read by immunoSEQ multiplex PCR, and TCRdb kept only the in-frame ones, dropping some. The sample lists about 2.2 million clones, roughly 91% seen once, with more than 1.5% in the top ten. In the naive CD8 group, cells lacked CD45RO and were positively selected for CCR7, so terminally differentiated effector memory CD45RA+ cells were left out. Donors were Caucasian adults residing in Nashville, Tennessee, USA.

This sequence originates from a man aged 18 to 29 in good health. Some clones in this sample may be carry-over from other donors' samples. This chain joins TRBV7-6 and TRBJ1-1; D is unresolved. The specimen was naive CD8+ T cells from PBMCs. The CDR3 spells CASSLGARDTEAFF. The DNA of the CDR3 is TGTGCCAGCAGCTTAGGGGCCCGGGACACTGAAGCTTTCTTT.